A selection of T cell receptor beta chains follows, all from one sample in a study of sequential checkpoint blockade in melanoma. The table came from immunoSEQ multiplex PCR; TCRdb's copy has only in-frame clones and leaves some out. The sample carries about 32,000 clones, roughly 84% recorded once. Sequencing used CD8+ T cells sorted from blood (inferred from file names), obtained from a patient given nivolumab and ipilimumab in sequence. The source is a human donor with melanoma. The CDR3 runs from the conserved cysteine through the conserved F or W.

j_call v_call cdr3_aa
TRBJ1-1 TRBV6-5 CASSYATNTEAFF
TRBJ2-7 TRBV28 CASSFGGGGEQYF
TRBJ2-7 TRBV7-2 CASSQDRDEQYF
TRBJ2-5 TRBV7-7 CASSLGTRPQETQYF
TRBJ1-4 TRBV27 CASSQVAANGEKLFF
TRBJ1-2 TRBV12-5 CASGLVSGYTF
- TRBV7-2 CASSSTGGISYEQYF
TRBJ2-2 TRBV6-5 CASSLQRRNTGELFF
TRBJ1-5 TRBV5-1 CASSFRGGMQPQHF
TRBJ2-7 TRBV10-3 CAISETAAIGGTEF
TRBJ1-2 TRBV29-1 CSVEQGGGYTF
TRBJ2-7 TRBV7-8 CASSLGSGQVYEQYF
TRBJ1-2 TRBV5-1 CASSLTGGGYGYTF
TRBJ2-7 TRBV10-3 CATTSAADRGYEQYF
TRBJ2-1 TRBV12-5 CASGGQKRGPLYNEQFF
TRBJ2-7 TRBV5-4 CASSLGAGEGYEQYF
TRBJ2-7 TRBV7-9 CASSYLDRIPQEQYF
TRBJ2-7 TRBV13 CASSLGGVILSSYEQYF
TRBJ1-5 TRBV7-9 CASSSSDPGNQPQHF
TRBJ1-6 TRBV19 CASSIGTVSSPLHF
TRBJ2-3 TRBV9 CASSFAGVTDTQYF
TRBJ2-7 TRBV4-1 CASSQRRTSGERLYEQYF
TRBJ1-2 TRBV28 CASSLGLEYGYTF
TRBJ2-7 TRBV27 CASSFRPPRLVIHEQYF
TRBJ2-1 TRBV4-1 CASSQEPGGNEQFF
TRBJ2-5 TRBV6-5 CASSYLAGALQETQYF
TRBJ2-3 TRBV7-6 CASGRSGPTDTQYF
TRBJ2-1 TRBV6-5 CASLGTGGKNEQFF
TRBJ2-7 TRBV10-3 CAISDRGPYEQYF
TRBJ1-1 TRBV27 CASSLQWGPNTEAFF
TRBJ2-7 TRBV5-1 CASSFRDRGYEQYF
TRBJ2-1 TRBV7-8 CASSSPGTSGINEQFF
TRBJ1-6 TRBV27 CASSLDRVNSPLHF
TRBJ1-2 TRBV27 CASTPSSGYYGYTF
TRBJ2-2 TRBV30 CAWSGTGGNTGELFF
TRBJ1-2 TRBV9 CASSDYRDSIYGYTF
TRBJ2-5 TRBV2 CANQVGSGSMSQYF
TRBJ2-5 TRBV7-9 CASSVKLAGAPTQYF
TRBJ2-5 TRBV19 CASSIKPGLETQYF
TRBJ2-3 TRBV4-2 CASSQNPGLAGGLADTQYF
TRBJ1-4 TRBV15 CATSGAQWTETNEKLFF
TRBJ2-7 TRBV16 CASSPSTGWEQYF
TRBJ1-2 TRBV4-1 CASSPVEGQRDGYTF
TRBJ2-2 TRBV6-6 CASSYISQGAGELFF
TRBJ2-5 TRBV18 CASSPDRAAETQYF